This T cell receptor (beta chain) was identified during a study of shared clonotypes between healthy human individuals. Background on the study: CD4 naive and CD4 memory each took three plates per donor, while CD8 naive took two and CD8 memory one. Study observations and caveats: Sequencing depth was a factor that was expected to affect clonotype sharing among donors.

Trimming removed 4 bases from V and 3 bases from J; junction bases left unmatched: 11. The CDR3 runs 17 residues. CDR1 SGHRS and CDR2 YFSETQ come from the germline V gene. On sorted subsets, replicate PCRs used approximately 190 ng DNA, or 30,000 or so T cell genomes. Libraries were prepared by immunoSEQ multiplex PCR; TCRdb keeps only in-frame clonotypes and omits some of them. The sample yields roughly 1 million clones, around three quarters seen once. Worth noting for this clone: Its target is not known.

This sequence was found in a young man in good health. Some clones in this sample may be carry-over from other donors' samples. Source material: memory CD4+ T cells from PBMCs. As to subset: CD45RA-negative fraction. The V gene is TRBV5-1, the J gene TRBJ2-4; TRBD2 matches at 9 bases. The CDR3, as DNA: TGCGCCAGCAGCGGGGGACTAGCCCCAATCGGCAAAAACATTCAGTACTTC. It is translated as CASSGGLAPIGKNIQYF.